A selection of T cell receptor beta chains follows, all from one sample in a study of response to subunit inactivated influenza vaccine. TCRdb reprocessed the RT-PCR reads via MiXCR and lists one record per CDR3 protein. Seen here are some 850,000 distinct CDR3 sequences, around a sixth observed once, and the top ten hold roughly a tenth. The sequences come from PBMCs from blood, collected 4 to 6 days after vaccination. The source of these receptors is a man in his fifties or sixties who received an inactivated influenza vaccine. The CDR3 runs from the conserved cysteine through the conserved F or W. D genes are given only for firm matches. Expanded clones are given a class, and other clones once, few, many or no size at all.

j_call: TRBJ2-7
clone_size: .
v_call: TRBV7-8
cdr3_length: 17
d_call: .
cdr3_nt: TGTGCCAGCAGCTTAGTGGTGCTGGGAGGAAGCTCCTACGAGCAGTACTTC
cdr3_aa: CASSLVVLGGSSYEQYF

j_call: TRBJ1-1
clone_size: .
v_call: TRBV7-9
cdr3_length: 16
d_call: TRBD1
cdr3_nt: TGTGCCAGCAGCTTAGGGGGACAGGGTCAGAGGACTGAAGCTTTCTTT
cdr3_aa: CASSLGGQGQRTEAFF

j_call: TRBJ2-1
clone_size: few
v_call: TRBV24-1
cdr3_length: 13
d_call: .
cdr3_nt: TGTGCCACCAGAAAGGGGGACTTTTATGAGCAGTTCTTC
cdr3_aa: CATRKGDFYEQFF

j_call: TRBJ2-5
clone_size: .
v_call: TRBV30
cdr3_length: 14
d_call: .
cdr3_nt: TGTGCCTGGAGTGCCCTCACAGAGACTGGGACCCAGTACTTC
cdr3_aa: CAWSALTETGTQYF

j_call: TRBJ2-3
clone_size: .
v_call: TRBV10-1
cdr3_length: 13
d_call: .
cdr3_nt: TGCGCCAGCAGTGACCAGGGCGGAGATACGCAGTATTTT
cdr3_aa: CASSDQGGDTQYF

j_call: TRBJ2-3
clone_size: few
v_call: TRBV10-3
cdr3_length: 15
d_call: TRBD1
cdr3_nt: TGTGCCATCAGCGACAGGGGTTCGGGCACAGATACGCAGTATTTT
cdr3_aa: CAISDRGSGTDTQYF

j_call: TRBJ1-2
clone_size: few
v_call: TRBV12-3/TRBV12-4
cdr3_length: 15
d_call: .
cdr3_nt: TGTGCCAGCAGTTTTACTATGGGGTTAGGGCTTGGCTACACCTTC
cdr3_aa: CASSFTMGLGLGYTF

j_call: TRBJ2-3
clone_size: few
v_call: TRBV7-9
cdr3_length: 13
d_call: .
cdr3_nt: TGTGCCAGCAGCTCCTCGACCACAGATACGCAGTATTTT
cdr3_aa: CASSSSTTDTQYF

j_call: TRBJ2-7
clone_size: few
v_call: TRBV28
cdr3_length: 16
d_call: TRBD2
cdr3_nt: TGTGCCAGCAGTTCCAGGACTAGCGGGCCCTCCTACGAGCAGTACTTC
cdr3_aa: CASSSRTSGPSYEQYF

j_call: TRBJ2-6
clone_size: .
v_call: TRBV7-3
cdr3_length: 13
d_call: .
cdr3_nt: TGTGCCAGCAGGGAGGCCGGGGCCAACGTCCTGACTTTC
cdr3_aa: CASREAGANVLTF